What follows is one T cell receptor (beta chain) and its context. Its antigen is still unknown. Sequence at one end of the junction differs from germline and may be a read error. This CDR3 has 15 residues. Germline CDR1 reads SGHAT; CDR2 reads FQNNGV. A sample-barcoded 5' primer and a J-beta primer mix were used in a second PCR of roughly 7 to 12 cycles. The template-switch adaptor, which had 12 random nucleotides, put a tag on each cDNA molecule. Each CDR3 protein gets one entry after TCRdb re-called the 5' RACE reads with MiXCR. This table has under 800,000 distinct CDR3 sequences, 20% to 25% appearing once. This entry comes from a study of blood T cells in healthy people across ages. Whole-study findings and limits: Older age coincided with a roughly linear decline in TCR beta diversity per million T cells. Researchers said unsorted PBMCs prevented a conclusive naive versus antigen-experienced comparison.

The sequenced material came from blood. This TCR was sampled from an older man in good health. The J gene is TRBJ2-5, the V gene TRBV11-2; TRBD2 agrees at 9 bases. The CDR3 here is CAGSLGTSRQETQYF. DNA for the CDR3: TGTGCCGGCAGCTTAGGGACTAGCAGACAAGAGACCCAGTACTTC.